The text below deals with one T cell receptor beta chain. The entry originates in a study of metastatic and nonmetastatic thyroid tumors. The CDR3 consists of 15 residues. The trim removed 5 bases at V and 0 bases at J, leaving 7 bases unmatched. CDR1 MDHEN and CDR2 SYDVKM come from the germline V gene. As originally analysed: The study took CDR3 differences across clinicopathological groups and made a distant-metastasis classifier for papillary thyroid cancer from them. TCRdb re-analyzed the PCR reads using MiXCR. Clone size and V and J calls follow TCRdb, not the original study. The data show 9,900 or so clones, with around 30% seen just once and about a sixth held by the top ten. Before thyroid surgery, none of the patients had received any treatment.

V and J are TRBV28 and TRBJ2-7, with TRBD2 matching 7 bases. The sequenced material came from tumor tissue. This receptor was identified in a female donor with papillary thyroid cancer or a benign thyroid nodule (not recorded which). Some clones in this sample may be carry-over from other donors' samples. CDR3 region: CASSPQGLSSYEQYF. The CDR3 nucleotides are TGTGCCAGCAGTCCCCAGGGACTAAGCTCCTACGAGCAGTACTTC.